The present T cell receptor (beta chain) was sequenced within a study of OX40 agonist ivuxolimab in advanced cancers. Study results and caveats: Mean expanded clone counts were higher in CD8+ than CD4+ T cells.

Regarding this clone: Antigen specificity is unknown.

TCRdb's table, derived via immunoSEQ multiplex PCR, lists solely in-frame clones and lacks some. The repertoire holds about 48,000 clones, nearly 85% seen once, with more than 0.9% in the top ten. V lost 3 bases, J lost 8 bases, and 13 bases stayed unmatched. The CDR3 contains 16 residues. CDR1 is MNHNS and CDR2 is SASEGT in the germline V gene. The chain joins TRBV6-1 to TRBJ2-3; TRBD2 matches at 8 bases. The specimen was CD4+ or CD8+ T cells sorted from blood, collected in a trial of the OX40 agonist ivuxolimab. The sequence derives from an adult with an advanced solid tumor such as melanoma, head and neck, liver or kidney cancer. CDR3 DNA: TGTGCCAGCAGTGATCTTCTAGCGGGCGGACGGGGTACGCAGTATTTT. This sequence encodes CASSDLLAGGRGTQYF.